This T cell receptor beta chain was sequenced during a study of OX40 agonist ivuxolimab in advanced cancers. Background on the study: With a range of roughly 20 to 80, age averaged 60 years, and 65% to 90% were male.

The CDR3 has 15 residues. Germline CDR1 and CDR2: SGHNT and YENEEA. V dropped 4 bases and J dropped 1; count of bases not matched to a gene: 0. A word on this clone: Its specificity is not known.

The protocol was immunoSEQ multiplex PCR, while the TCRdb copy is restricted to in-frame clones and leaves out a portion. The sample consists of over 100,000 clones, approximately 90% of them appearing once. Overall study findings and caveats: Compared with CD4+, CD8+ T cells on average had more expanded clones. Doses of 0.1 to 3.0 mg/kg were accompanied by clonal expansion of CD4+ and CD8+ blood T cells by week 6.

J is TRBJ2-3 and V is TRBV11-3, with 12 bases lining up with TRBD2. Sequencing was performed on CD4+ or CD8+ T cells sorted from blood, taken in a trial of the OX40 agonist ivuxolimab. This clonotype was sampled from an adult with an advanced solid tumor such as melanoma, head and neck, liver or kidney cancer. CDR3 amino acids: CASSSSGGGTDTQYF. CDR3 in DNA: TGTGCCAGCAGCTCTAGCGGGGGGGGCACAGATACGCAGTATTTT.